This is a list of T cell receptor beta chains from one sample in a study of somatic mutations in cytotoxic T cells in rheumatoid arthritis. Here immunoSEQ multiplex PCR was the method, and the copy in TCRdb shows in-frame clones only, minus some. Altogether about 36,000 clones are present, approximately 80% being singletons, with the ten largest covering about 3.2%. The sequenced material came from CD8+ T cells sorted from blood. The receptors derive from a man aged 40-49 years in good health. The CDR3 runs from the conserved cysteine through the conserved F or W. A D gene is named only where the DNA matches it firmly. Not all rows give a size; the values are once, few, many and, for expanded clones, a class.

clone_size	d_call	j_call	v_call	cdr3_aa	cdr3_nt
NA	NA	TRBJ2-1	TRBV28	CASSSGVVDEQFF	TGTGCCAGCTCCTCAGGGGTAGTGGATGAGCAGTTCTTC
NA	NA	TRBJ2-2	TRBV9	CASSTRTARQDSNTGELFF	TGTGCCAGCAGCACACGTACCGCCCGGCAGGATTCGAACACCGGGGAGCTGTTTTTT
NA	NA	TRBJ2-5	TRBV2	CASSHPRDSLQETQYF	TGTGCCAGCAGTCACCCCCGGGACTCCCTCCAAGAGACCCAGTACTTC
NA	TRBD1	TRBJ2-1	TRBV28	CASSLTGMDEQFF	TGTGCCAGCAGTTTGACAGGGATGGATGAGCAGTTCTTC
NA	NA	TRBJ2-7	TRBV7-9	CASSLGSGYEQYF	TGTGCCAGCAGCTTAGGATCCGGTTACGAGCAGTACTTC
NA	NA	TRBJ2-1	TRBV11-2	CASSQGNEQFF	TGTGCCAGCAGCCAGGGTAATGAGCAGTTCTTC
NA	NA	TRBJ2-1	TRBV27	CASSSYGRSSYNEQFF	TGTGCCAGCAGTAGCTATGGGAGGAGCTCCTACAATGAGCAGTTCTTC
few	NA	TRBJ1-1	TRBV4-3	CASSQAGNTEAFF	TGCGCCAGCAGCCAAGCGGGGAACACTGAAGCTTTCTTT
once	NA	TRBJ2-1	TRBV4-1	CASSDGSMEQFF	TGCGCCAGCAGTGACGGTTCCATGGAGCAGTTCTTC
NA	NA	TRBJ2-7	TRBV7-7	CASSLAAGLSEQYF	TGTGCCAGCAGCTTAGCGGCGGGATTGAGCGAGCAGTACTTC
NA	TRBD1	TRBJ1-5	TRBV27	CASSPSQAGGRQPQHF	TGTGCCAGCAGTCCCTCCCAGGCAGGGGGTCGGCAGCCCCAGCATTTT
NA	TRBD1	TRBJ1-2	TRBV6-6	CASSYGDRVYGYTF	TGTGCCAGCAGTTACGGGGACAGGGTTTATGGCTACACCTTC
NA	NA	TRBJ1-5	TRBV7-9	CASSVRGEHQPQHF	TGTGCCAGCAGCGTCCGCGGCGAACATCAGCCCCAGCATTTT
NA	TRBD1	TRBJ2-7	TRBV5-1	CASSFWDRGDEQYF	TGCGCCAGCAGCTTCTGGGACAGGGGCGACGAGCAGTACTTC
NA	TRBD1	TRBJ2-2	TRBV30	CAWNGQGPEPHTGELFF	TGTGCCTGGAATGGACAGGGACCAGAACCCCACACCGGGGAGCTGTTTTTT
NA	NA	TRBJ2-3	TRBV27	CASSLADTQYF	TGTGCCAGCAGTTTAGCAGATACGCAGTATTTT
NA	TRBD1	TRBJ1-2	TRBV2	CASTQGGDYGYTF	TGTGCCAGCACACAGGGGGGTGACTATGGCTACACCTTC
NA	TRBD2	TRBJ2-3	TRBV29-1	CSVEGGGLAPDTQYF	TGCAGCGTTGAAGGCGGGGGTTTAGCACCAGATACGCAGTATTTT
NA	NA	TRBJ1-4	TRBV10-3	CAISESYLATNEKLFF	TGTGCCATCAGTGAGTCCTATCTCGCAACTAATGAAAAACTGTTTTTT
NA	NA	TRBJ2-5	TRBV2	CASSVTGGQETQYF	TGTGCCAGCAGTGTGACAGGAGGTCAAGAGACCCAGTACTTC
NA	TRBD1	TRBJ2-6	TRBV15	CATSGTGGSGANVLTF	TGTGCCACCAGCGGGACAGGGGGCTCTGGGGCCAACGTCCTGACTTTC
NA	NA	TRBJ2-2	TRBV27	CASSLYGQGGSGELFF	TGTGCCAGCAGTTTATACGGACAGGGCGGGAGCGGGGAGCTGTTTTTT
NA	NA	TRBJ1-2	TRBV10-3	CAISGVGESNYGYTF	TGTGCCATCAGTGGGGTAGGGGAAAGTAACTATGGCTACACCTTC
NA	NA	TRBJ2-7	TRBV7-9	CASSLRDKHYEQYF	TGTGCCAGCAGCTTAAGGGACAAACACTACGAGCAGTACTTC
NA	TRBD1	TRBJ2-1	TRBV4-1	CASSQGDRIYNEQFF	TGCGCCAGCAGCCAGGGGGACAGAATCTACAATGAGCAGTTCTTC
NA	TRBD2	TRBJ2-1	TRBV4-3	CASSQGPTSVAEQFF	TGCGCCAGCAGCCAAGGGCCGACTAGCGTCGCTGAGCAGTTCTTC
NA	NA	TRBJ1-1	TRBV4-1	CASSRNTGTNTEAFF	TGCGCCAGCAGCCGAAACACCGGGACCAACACTGAAGCTTTCTTT
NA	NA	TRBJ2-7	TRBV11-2	CASSSGRLYYEQYF	TGTGCCAGCAGCTCCGGACGGCTGTACTACGAGCAGTACTTC
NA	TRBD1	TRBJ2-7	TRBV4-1	CASSQENRGYEQYF	TGCGCCAGCAGCCAAGAAAACAGGGGCTACGAGCAGTACTTC
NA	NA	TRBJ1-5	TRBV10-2	CASSDGPAQPQHF	TGCGCCAGCAGTGATGGGCCGGCGCAGCCCCAGCATTTT
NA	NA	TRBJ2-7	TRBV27	CASSLSVSGYEQYF	TGTGCCAGCAGTTTATCGGTTTCGGGCTACGAGCAGTACTTC
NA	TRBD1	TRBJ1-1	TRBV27	CASSLEPGQLNTEAFF	TGTGCCAGCAGTTTAGAACCGGGACAGTTAAACACTGAAGCTTTCTTT
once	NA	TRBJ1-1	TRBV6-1	CASSEDSLVQAGTEAFF	TGTGCCAGCAGTGAAGACTCATTAGTACAGGCCGGAACTGAAGCTTTCTTT
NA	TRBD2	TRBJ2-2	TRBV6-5	CASSMAGGNTGELFF	TGTGCCAGCAGTATGGCGGGAGGGAACACCGGGGAGCTGTTTTTT
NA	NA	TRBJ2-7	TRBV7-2	CASSSQGSYEQYF	TGTGCCAGCAGCTCTCAGGGATCCTACGAGCAGTACTTC
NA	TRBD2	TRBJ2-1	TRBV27	CASSLTGTNLYNEQFF	TGTGCCAGCAGTTTAACCGGGACTAACCTATACAATGAGCAGTTCTTC
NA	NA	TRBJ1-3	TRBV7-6	CASSLVGNTIYF	TGTGCCAGCAGCTTAGTAGGAAACACCATATATTTT
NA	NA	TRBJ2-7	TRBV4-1	CASSPLASDREQYF	TGCGCCAGCAGCCCCCTAGCTAGCGACAGGGAGCAGTACTTC
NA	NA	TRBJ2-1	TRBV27	CASSPRDSLSSTQFF	TGTGCCAGCAGCCCCAGGGACTCATTATCCTCCACTCAGTTCTTC
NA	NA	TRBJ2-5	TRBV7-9	CASSFESQETQYF	TGTGCCAGCAGCTTTGAATCCCAAGAGACCCAGTACTTC
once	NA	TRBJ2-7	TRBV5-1	CASSSWGSPDEQYF	TGCGCCAGCAGCTCGTGGGGATCCCCGGACGAGCAGTACTTC
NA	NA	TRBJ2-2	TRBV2	CASSEGGTYTGELFF	TGTGCCAGCAGTGAAGGCGGGACCTACACCGGGGAGCTGTTTTTT
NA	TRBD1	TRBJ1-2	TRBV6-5	CASRDSYLPNYGYTF	TGTGCCTCCCGGGACAGCTACTTACCTAACTATGGCTACACCTTC
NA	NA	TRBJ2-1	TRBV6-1	CASSEGDEQFF	TGTGCCAGCAGTGAGGGAGATGAGCAGTTCTTC
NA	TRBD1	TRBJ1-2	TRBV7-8	CASSKTGDDGYGYTF	TGTGCCAGCAGCAAAACAGGGGACGATGGCTATGGCTACACCTTC
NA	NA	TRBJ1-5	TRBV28	CASGGGGQPQHF	TGTGCCAGCGGGGGGGGAGGGCAGCCCCAGCATTTT
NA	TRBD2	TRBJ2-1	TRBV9	CASSEGQTGEGSYNEQFF	TGTGCCAGCAGCGAGGGTCAAACGGGGGAGGGTTCTTACAATGAGCAGTTCTTC
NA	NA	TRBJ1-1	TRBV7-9	CASSSMTGMNTEAFF	TGTGCCAGCAGCTCGATGACAGGAATGAACACTGAAGCTTTCTTT
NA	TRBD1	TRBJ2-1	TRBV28	CASSVDRAGEQFF	TGTGCCAGCAGTGTCGACAGGGCAGGCGAGCAGTTCTTC
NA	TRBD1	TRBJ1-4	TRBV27	CASKGRDSNEKLFF	TGTGCCAGCAAAGGGCGGGACAGCAATGAAAAACTGTTTTTT
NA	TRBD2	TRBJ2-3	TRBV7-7	CASSDGLAGGDTQYF	TGTGCTAGCAGCGATGGACTAGCGGGGGGAGATACGCAGTATTTT
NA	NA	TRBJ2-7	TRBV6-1	CATGRTGLGYEQYF	TGTGCCACCGGGAGGACAGGGTTGGGCTACGAGCAGTACTTC
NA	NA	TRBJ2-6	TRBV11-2	CASSSRDANSGANVLTF	TGTGCCAGCAGCTCCCGGGACGCTAACTCTGGGGCCAACGTCCTGACTTTC
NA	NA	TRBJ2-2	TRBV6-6	CASSYSRVYTGELFF	TGTGCCAGCAGTTACTCACGGGTCTACACCGGGGAGCTGTTTTTT
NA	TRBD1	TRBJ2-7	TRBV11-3	CASSQDRGPFYEQYF	TGTGCCAGCAGCCAGGACAGGGGGCCCTTCTACGAGCAGTACTTC
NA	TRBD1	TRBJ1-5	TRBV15	CATSDGQGNQPQHF	TGTGCCACCAGCGACGGACAGGGTAATCAGCCCCAGCATTTT
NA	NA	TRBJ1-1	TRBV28	CASSFSRAEAFF	TGTGCCAGCAGTTTCTCACGCGCTGAAGCTTTCTTT
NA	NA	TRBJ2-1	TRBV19	CASSPTGTDSYNEQFF	TGTGCCAGTAGCCCGACCGGGACGGACTCCTACAATGAGCAGTTCTTC
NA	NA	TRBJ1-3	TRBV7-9	CASSRSTDPFSGNTIYF	TGTGCCAGCAGCCGGTCGACAGACCCTTTCTCTGGAAACACCATATATTTT
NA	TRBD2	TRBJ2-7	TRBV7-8	CASSGRGTYEQYF	TGTGCCAGCAGCGGGCGGGGGACCTACGAGCAGTACTTC